A single T cell receptor beta chain is shown here with its context. Its antigen is unidentified. These data are taken from a study of T cells in Graves' hyperthyroidism and ophthalmopathy. Study-level findings and limits: Researchers found most expanded thyroid clonotypes above 0.001 in blood as well.

The TCR beta CDR3 regions underwent amplification using RNA transcripts as the source. When the TCR CDR3 underwent first-round RT-PCR, the HTBI primer set was used. TCRdb called the multiplex PCR reads again in MiXCR, with one record for every CDR3 protein. This sample carries under 650,000 distinct CDR3 sequences, roughly 15% of them seen once, and the ten largest clones take around 4%. CDR1 and CDR2 (germline): SNHLY, FYNNEI. V lost 7 bases to trimming and J lost 5 bases; unmatched junction nucleotides: 7. The CDR3 totals 13 residues. The PBMCs studied were ones that came from about 9.9 ml fresh peripheral blood.

The receptor was derived from a woman in her thirties with Graves' hyperthyroidism. Sequences were obtained from blood. The chain uses TRBV2 and TRBJ2-7; 8 bases agree with TRBD1. CDR3 residues: CASNAGTGDEQYF. In DNA form, the CDR3 reads TGTGCCAGCAACGCAGGGACAGGCGACGAGCAGTACTTC.